This T cell receptor (beta chain) was obtained from a study of cytomegalovirus exposure and HLA in healthy donors. Study-wide points: Accurate prediction of HLA-A and HLA-B alleles (for most subjects) was reportedly achieved from TCR beta sequences. Some highly shared sequence variants likely arose as a pipeline artifact.

Healthy bone marrow donors formed the donor group. PCR primers comprised 60 Vbeta and 13 Jbeta primers. Generated by immunoSEQ multiplex PCR, the TCRdb table keeps only in-frame clones and is missing some. Seen here are fewer than 250,000 clones, 77% observed once, and the top ten hold over 2%. Note on this clone: Its antigen is undetermined.

Per germline, CDR1 SGHDN and CDR2 FVKESK. Trimming removed 5 bases at V and 0 bases at J, with 14 bases between. The CDR3 is made up of 16 amino acids. The sequencing sample was made of PBMCs. The chain couples TRBV14 to TRBJ1-3; D not resolved. The TCR comes from a woman aged 30 to 39 in good health and CMV-seropositive. DNA for the CDR3: TGTGCCAGCAGCTCACTAAGTGCCCACTCTGGAAACACCATATATTTT. Protein product: CASSSLSAHSGNTIYF.